The T cell receptor beta chain described here comes from a study of blood T cell repertoires in COVID-19. Across the study: From the United States, Italy and Spain came samples of acute and convalescent COVID-19.

The CDR3 sequence is 11 residues long. CDR1 is DFQATT, CDR2 SNEGSKA, per germline (reference sequence). J lost 9 bases, V lost 6 bases, and 6 bases had no gene match. Clones were read by immunoSEQ multiplex PCR, and TCRdb kept only the in-frame ones, dropping some. This table has under 500,000 clones, roughly 89% appearing once. This clone was seen only once. This sample includes further DNA sequences coding for the same CDR3. Sequencing was performed on peripheral blood. The J gene is TRBJ2-3, the V gene TRBV20-1, with TRBD1 matching 7 bases. The receptor was derived from a woman in her twenties or thirties with acute or convalescent COVID-19. CDR3 DNA: TGCAGTGCCCACAGGGGAGACACGCAGTATTTT. Its translation is CSAHRGDTQYF.